The 11 T cell receptor beta chains listed next were all sequenced from one sample in a study of T cells in Graves' hyperthyroidism and ophthalmopathy. RNA transcripts were the template for amplifying TCR beta CDR3 regions. With the HTBI primer set, the TCR CDR3 went through a first round of RT-PCR. TCRdb analysed the multiplex PCR reads with MiXCR anew, one entry per CDR3 protein. This table has around 440,000 distinct CDR3 sequences, around 14% appearing once. Sequences were obtained from blood. All receptors come from a woman under 30 with Graves' hyperthyroidism.

This clonotype came up many times. The chain's CDR3 is CASSRIAGPSTDTQYF. The CDR3 DNA is TGCGCCAGCAGCAGAATAGCGGGGCCGAGCACAGATACGCAGTATTTT. The chain uses TRBV5-1 and TRBJ2-3, with 8 bases aligning to TRBD2. CDR3 size: 16 residues. CDR1 is SGHRS and CDR2 is YFSETQ in the germline V gene. J gave up 0 bases and V 4 bases, and 7 bases lay outside the gene matches.

The rearrangement joins TRBV6-1 to TRBJ1-4, with a possible D match to TRBD1 (5 bases). V lost 3 bases, J lost 3 bases, and 11 bases lay in between. Looked up from germline, CDR1 is MNHNS and CDR2 is SASEGT. This CDR3 has 15 residues. CDR3 sequence (DNA): TGTGCCAGCAGTGAGATCTTACAGGCTAATGAAAAACTGTTTTTT. It encodes CASSEILQANEKLFF.

This clonotype has ten or more counts. V is TRBV27 and J is TRBJ2-7; 10 bases line up with TRBD1. The CDR3 covers 15 residues. Germline CDR1 is MNHEY and CDR2 is SMNVEV (reference sequence). The V and J ends lost 5 bases and 1 base, in that order; junction bases with no gene match: 5. This CDR3 reads CASSLSGQGSYEQYF. The CDR3 DNA reads TGTGCCAGCAGTCTCTCGGGACAGGGGTCCTACGAGCAGTACTTC.

This clonotype was found many times. The V call is TRBV2, the J call TRBJ2-5; D might be TRBD1 (6 bases). The CDR3 loop spans 13 amino acids. Germline CDR1 SNHLY, CDR2 FYNNEI. The ends were cut back, 6 bases at V and 3 bases at J, with 11 bases in the middle. The CDR3 sequence is CASSFRTEETQYF. The CDR3 coding sequence is TGTGCCAGCAGCTTCAGGACAGAAGAGACCCAGTACTTC.

The gene calls are TRBV25-1 and TRBJ2-7; 8 positions agree with TRBD2. V was clipped by 5 bases and J by 2 bases; unmatched bases: 5. Germline V gene data show CDR1 as MGHDK and CDR2 as SYGVNS. CDR3 length: 14 residues. The CDR3, as DNA: TGTGCCAGCAGTCGGGGGGGGATAGCCTACGAGCAGTACTTC. Its protein is CASSRGGIAYEQYF.

This clonotype was counted many times. The rearrangement joins TRBV30 to TRBJ2-1; unclear D gene. CDR1 and CDR2 (germline): GTSNPN, SVGIG (reference sequence). This CDR3 spans 12 amino acids. The V gene lost 0 bases and the J gene lost 9 bases, with 9 bases spanning the gap. As DNA, the CDR3 is TGTGCCTGGAGTGTCAACTATGCTGAGCAGTTCTTC. This codes for CAWSVNYAEQFF.

This clonotype was seen many times. The chain recombines TRBV2 with TRBJ2-1, with D perhaps assigned TRBD1 or TRBD2 (5 bases each). Germline V gene data show CDR1 as SNHLY and CDR2 as FYNNEI. The CDR3 totals 14 residues. The V and J ends lost 5 bases and 3 bases respectively, with 11 bases between them. The CDR3 DNA is TGTGCCAGCAGTTCGGGACCAGTCTACAATGAGCAGTTCTTC. Amino acid sequence: CASSSGPVYNEQFF.

This chain connects TRBV6-2 or TRBV6-3 to TRBJ2-1; tentative D call: TRBD1 (6 bases). Germline V gene lookup returns CDR1 MNHEY and CDR2 SVGEGT. Trimming stripped 6 bases from V and 9 bases from J, with 24 bases between. The CDR3 length is 16 residues. CDR3 amino acids: CASRGTRRGGMGEQFF. The DNA for the CDR3 is TGTGCCAGCAGGGGGACACGTAGAGGCGGCATGGGTGAGCAGTTCTTC.

This clonotype has just a few counts. The rearrangement links TRBV13 to TRBJ2-1; 10 nucleotides agree with TRBD2. V lost 5 bases and J lost 8; bases outside the gene matches: 6. The germline V gene has CDR1 PRHDT and CDR2 FYEKMQ (reference sequence). The CDR3 sequence is 14 residues long. The CDR3 DNA reads as TGTGCCAGCAGCCAGGGACTAGCGAACGATGAGCAGTTCTTC. Protein sequence: CASSQGLANDEQFF.

This chain joins TRBV2 and TRBJ1-1, with no clear D. V shed 4 bases and J shed 6 bases, with 27 bases lying between them. Looked up from germline, CDR1 is SNHLY and CDR2 is FYNNEI. This CDR3 has 18 residues. CDR3 nucleotides: TGTGCCAGCAGTGTATATAGTAACGCCCCGTCCGACCGGGCTGAAGCTTTCTTT. Protein: CASSVYSNAPSDRAEAFF.

This clonotype was picked up many times. CDR3 coding DNA: TGTGCCAGCAGCTTGACAGGGGAGCGCGAGCAGTACTTC. Translating it yields CASSLTGEREQYF. The chain links TRBV7-8 to TRBJ2-7; 8 bases fit TRBD1. Trimming cost V 3 bases and J 6 bases; bases outside gene matches: 4. In germline, CDR1 is SGHVS, CDR2 FQNEAQ. The CDR3 runs 13 residues.